The clone carrying this T cell receptor beta chain has a handful of counts. This entry comes from a study of blood T cell repertoires in COVID-19. Across the whole study: Samples representing acute and convalescent COVID-19 were sourced from the United States, Italy and Spain.

The germline V gene encodes CDR1 SGHVS and CDR2 FQNEAQ. The junction had 7 bases not matched to a gene; V was cut back by 5 bases and J by 3 bases. The CDR3 extends over 14 amino acids. TCRdb's table, derived via immunoSEQ multiplex PCR, lists solely in-frame clones and lacks some. The profile shows tens of thousands of clones, 75% to 85% of them singletons. The chain uses TRBV7-8 and TRBJ2-7, with 7 positions matching TRBD1. The sequencing sample was made of peripheral blood. This sequence originates from a woman over 75 with acute or convalescent COVID-19. CDR3 region: CASSLGDRYYEQYF. DNA for the CDR3: TGTGCCAGCAGCCTAGGGGACAGATACTACGAGCAGTACTTC.